This TCR beta chain is from a study of T cells in Graves' hyperthyroidism and ophthalmopathy. Many counts were recorded for this clonotype. Trimming cost V 8 bases and J 0 bases, with 11 bases left between them. The CDR3 runs 15 residues. Germline V gives CDR1 MDHEN, CDR2 SYDVKM. Amplification yielded TCR beta CDR3 regions, with RNA transcripts as the source. Carried out on the TCR CDR3, a first-round RT-PCR used the HTBI primer set. TCRdb reanalysed the multiplex PCR reads using MiXCR and keeps one entry per CDR3 protein. The sample lists hundreds of thousands of distinct CDR3 sequences, approximately 16% occurring once.

Source material: blood. The chain employs TRBV28 and TRBJ2-6; D is undetermined. This clonotype was sampled from a woman younger than 30 with Graves' hyperthyroidism. CDR3 in DNA: TGTGCCAGCGGCGCAACGGCCTCTGGGGCCAACGTCCTGACTTTC. As protein: CASGATASGANVLTF.